The entry below describes one T cell receptor (beta chain). This entry comes from a study of monozygotic twins with inflammatory bowel disease. Germline lookup yields CDR1 SGHRS and CDR2 YFSETQ. CDR3 length: 16 amino acids. One entry per CDR3 protein, without DNA, is what TCRdb gives after re-calling the 5' RACE reads. The sample holds about 350,000 distinct CDR3 sequences. Sequenced: blood. The rearrangement uses TRBV5-1 and TRBJ2-3; absent DNA, TCRdb's TRBD1 call cannot be checked. This clonotype was sampled from a human donor with ulcerative colitis or Crohn's disease, or a healthy co-twin of an affected twin (not recorded which). The CDR3 loop is CASSQTSRGRTDTQYF.